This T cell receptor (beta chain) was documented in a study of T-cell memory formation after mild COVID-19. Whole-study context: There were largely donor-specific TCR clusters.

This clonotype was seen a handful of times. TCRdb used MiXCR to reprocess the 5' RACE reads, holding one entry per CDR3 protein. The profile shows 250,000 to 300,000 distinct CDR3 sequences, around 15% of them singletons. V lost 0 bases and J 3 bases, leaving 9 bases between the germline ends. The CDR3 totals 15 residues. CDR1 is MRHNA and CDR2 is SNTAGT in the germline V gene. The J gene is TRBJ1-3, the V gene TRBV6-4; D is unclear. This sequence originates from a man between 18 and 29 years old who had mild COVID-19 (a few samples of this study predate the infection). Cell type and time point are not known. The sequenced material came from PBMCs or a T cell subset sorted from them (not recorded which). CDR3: CASSDSRSLGNTIYF. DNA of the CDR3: TGTGCCAGCAGTGACTCACGGAGCCTTGGAAACACCATATATTTT.